This TCR beta chain was captured in a study of T cells in Graves' hyperthyroidism and ophthalmopathy. Study findings and constraints: Blood held most thyroid clonotypes expanded above 0.001 frequency. Progression to ophthalmopathy was predicted a median of 6.5 months early.

Regarding this clonotype: No antigen is known for it.

Germline V gene lookup returns CDR1 ENHRY and CDR2 SYGVKD. V dropped 6 bases and J dropped 4 bases, with 7 bases sitting between them. There are 13 residues in the CDR3. Each patient was aged 18 to 65 and had newly diagnosed hyperthyroidism of under 2 months' duration. From RNA transcripts, TCR beta CDR3 regions were amplified. During a first-round RT-PCR of the TCR CDR3, the HTBI primer set was used. In TCRdb, the multiplex PCR reads were re-called with MiXCR into one record per CDR3 protein. Altogether about 840,000 distinct CDR3 sequences are present, 35% to 45% being singletons, with the ten largest covering 7.5% to 9.5%.

The source material was blood. This sequence was found in a man aged 18 to 29 with Graves' hyperthyroidism. The rearrangement uses TRBV10-3 and TRBJ1-6; a possible D gene is TRBD1 (5 bases). CDR3 protein: CAIRTVYNSPLHF. The DNA for the CDR3 is TGTGCCATCAGGACAGTTTATAATTCACCCCTCCACTTT.